This T cell receptor beta chain was found in a study of T cell responses to AZD1222 COVID-19 vaccine. Turning to this clone: Its antigen remains unidentified.

Overall study results and limits: Clonal diversity may have been underestimated in mostly white British donors. Of the AZD1222 recipients, only 5 to 7 were seropositive at baseline. Mapped onto spike, vaccine-associated CD4 TCRs spanned it and were dominant at 160-218 and 743-854. Researchers took repertoire samples only after the peak T cell response had come.

This table comes from immunoSEQ multiplex PCR, and its TCRdb copy is limited to in-frame clones, with some not included. The profile shows about 120,000 clones, about 92% of them singletons. Sequenced here: peripheral blood, sampled on day 0 of AZD1222 vaccination. The TCR sequence derives from an adult in good health.

The CDR3 region has the DNA TGTGCCAGCAGAGGACAGGGGGGGGCAAAACTGTTTTTT. Translation: CASRGQGGAKLFF. The V call is TRBV27, the J call TRBJ1-4; 10 bases fit TRBD1. The ends lost 6 bases at V and 10 bases at J; junction bases unmatched: 5. The CDR3 is 13 amino acids. Per germline, CDR1 MNHEY and CDR2 SMNVEV (reference sequence). The whole variable domain, remainder taken from reference TRBV27 and TRBJ1-4, is EAQVTQNPRYLITVTGKKLTVTCSQNMNHEYMSWYRQDPGLGLRQIYYSMNVEVTDKGDVPEGYKVSRKEKRNFPLILESPSPNQTSLYFCASRGQGGAKLFFGSGTQLSVL.